These 10 T cell receptor beta chains were all obtained from the same sample, sequenced in a study of tumor-infiltrating lymphocytes in primary liver carcinoma (dated by TCRdb to about 2017). The sequencing machine was an Illumina HiSeq 2500. A constant-region primer and ProtoScript II reverse transcriptase were used to reverse-transcribe TCRbeta-specific cDNA from approximately 500 ng total RNA. Construction of the TCRbeta libraries relied on three nested rounds of multiplex PCR, following a slightly modified ARM-PCR procedure. Multiplex TRBV1-TRBV30 forward primers and a Cbeta reverse primer were used in the first two PCR rounds, each of which was run for roughly 10 cycles. The raw public reads went through TCRdb reprocessing: fastp at Q25, MiXCR clone calling, in-frame beta chains kept. Under each unique CDR3 protein, matching rows form one entry showing the most common genes and DNA. For this sample there are more than 55,000 distinct CDR3 sequences; about two thirds appear just once. Around 60% of the sample goes to the ten largest clones.

Total RNA and DNA were co-extracted without cell sorting from roughly 20-30 mg of bulk tissue using the AllPrep DNA/RNA mini kit. The sample consisted of liver tumor tissue from sampling region 2. Interpreted using the paper, the cell subset or site label stands for: tumor region T2, inferior pole. The receptor source for this set is a middle-aged man with primary liver carcinoma and hepatitis B virus infection.

As to this clonotype: Sequence at one end of the junction differs from germline and may be a read error. V and J are TRBV29-1 and TRBJ1-4; the D gene is possibly TRBD1 (5 bases). The CDR3 spans 11 residues. Germline loops: CDR1 SQVTM, CDR2 ANQGSEA. CDR3 DNA sequence: TGCATCGTTGATTGGGGGGAAAAACTGTTTTTT. It is translated as CIVDWGEKLFF.

This clonotype was observed a few times. It may be a read error: a sequence one base away is much more abundant. It is likely a read error, because the conserved phenylalanine at the end of the CDR3 is missing. The DNA of the CDR3 is TGTGCCAGCAGTAACTCCCTAGGTCCGATAGCCAAAAACATTCAGTACTCC. It specifies CASSNSLGPIAKNIQYS. The chain uses TRBV7-9 and TRBJ2-4; unclear D gene. The CDR3 is 17 residues long. The V gene's germline CDR1 is SEHNR and CDR2 FQNEAQ (reference sequence). V lost 6 bases to trimming and J lost 0 bases, with 18 bases between them.

This clonotype turned up a few times. J is TRBJ1-1 and V is TRBV29-1; no reliable D call. The germline V gene encodes CDR1 SQVTM and CDR2 ANQGSEA. The CDR3 length is 11 residues. V lost 3 bases to trimming and J lost 3 bases, with 5 bases between them. The CDR3 nucleotides are TGCAGCGTTGATCCGGACACTGAAGCTTTCTTT. Protein product: CSVDPDTEAFF.

This clonotype came up once. The chain links TRBV4-3 to TRBJ2-1; D gene unclear. Germline V CDR1 and CDR2: LGHNA, YSLEER. V shed 0 bases and J shed 2 bases, with 14 bases lying between them. The CDR3 is made up of 17 amino acids. In DNA form, the CDR3 reads TGCGCCAGCAGCCAAGATCTTGGCAGCAGTACCTACAATGAGCAGTTCTTC. It translates to CASSQDLGSSTYNEQFF.

This clonotype turned up a few times. The J gene is TRBJ2-3, the V gene TRBV29-1; TRBD2 matches 9 bases. The germline CDR1 and CDR2 sequences are SQVTM and ANQGSEA. V shed 1 base and J 4 bases; nucleotides not matched to a gene: 3. The CDR3 loop spans 14 amino acids. The CDR3 sequence: CSVEGLAGADTQYF. For the CDR3, the DNA is TGCAGCGTTGAAGGGTTAGCGGGAGCAGATACGCAGTATTTT.

This clonotype has a count of ten or more. This chain links TRBV5-4 with TRBJ2-2; D remains ambiguous. Germline-derived CDR1 and CDR2 are SGHNT and YYREEE (reference sequence). This CDR3 is 14 amino acids long. Trimming took 0 bases from V and 1 from J, leaving 4 bases between them. Here the CDR3 reads CASSLALNTGELFF. Here the CDR3 DNA reads TGTGCCAGCAGCTTGGCTTTGAACACCGGGGAGCTGTTTTTT.

This clonotype was detected a few times. Germline and junction disagree at one end, which may indicate a read error. This sequence joins TRBV5-1 and TRBJ2-7; 8 bases map to TRBD1. Germline values: CDR1 SGHRS, CDR2 YFSETQ. The length of the CDR3 is 16 residues. The CDR3 is CANSRTGGMDEGEQYF. The CDR3 DNA reads as TGCGCCAACAGCCGTACAGGGGGAATGGATGAAGGGGAGCAGTACTTC.

On this clonotype itself: This sequence may be a read error, since a much larger clone differs from it by one base. The chain links TRBV7-9 to TRBJ2-5, with D maybe TRBD1 (6 bases). CDR3 length: 15 amino acids. Trimming pared 10 bases from V and 4 bases from J, leaving 22 bases between. The germline gives CDR1 SEHNR, CDR2 FQNEAQ (reference sequence). The DNA of the CDR3 is TGTGCCAACAGGGTAGGGTCGGTAGGGACAGAGACCCAGTACTTC. As protein: CANRVGSVGTETQYF.

Regarding this clonotype: Germline and junction disagree at one end, which may indicate a read error. The rearrangement links TRBV6-5 to TRBJ1-1; possible D gene TRBD1, 5 bases. CDR1 and CDR2 (germline): MNHEY, SVGAGI. The CDR3 has 14 residues. CDR3: CTSSYLGREAKAFF. The CDR3 coding sequence is TGTACCAGCAGTTACTTGGGCAGGGAGGCTAAAGCTTTCTTT.

As for this clonotype: At one end the junction does not follow the germline gene, possibly because of a read error. The chain links TRBV11-1 to TRBJ1-2, with D maybe TRBD1 (5 bases). The CDR3 consists of 15 residues. Germline-derived CDR1 and CDR2 are SGHAT and FQDESV (reference sequence). The chain's CDR3 is CANSLFQDNDYGYTF. The CDR3 region has the DNA TGTGCCAACAGCTTATTTCAGGACAACGACTATGGATACACCTTC.